Detailed here is one TCR beta chain. Its target is not known. The donors, all of them Caucasian adults, lived in Nashville, Tennessee. This sample is drawn from a study of shared clonotypes between healthy human individuals. Tens of thousands of T cell genomes (about 320 ng DNA) went into each PBMC replicate. The assay was immunoSEQ multiplex PCR, and TCRdb's table has in-frame clones only and misses some. Of about 470,000 clones in the sample, around 75% were seen once. V lost 6 bases and J 2 bases, leaving 14 bases between the germline ends. This CDR3 has 14 amino acids. Germline-derived CDR1 and CDR2 are WSHSY and SAAADI. Study results and caveats: Donors were few, which limited the genetic and exposure-history diversity represented.

The chain joins TRBV10-2 to TRBJ2-7, with a weak D call TRBD2 (5 bases). The origin of this receptor is a woman in her forties in good health. Some clones in this sample may be carry-over from other donors' samples. The source material was PBMCs. CDR3 residues: CASSLANLAYEQYF. The CDR3 DNA sequence: TGCGCCAGCAGCCTAGCAAATTTAGCCTACGAGCAGTACTTC.